The T cell receptor beta chain under discussion was sequenced for a study of blood T cell repertoires in COVID-19. On the study more broadly: T cells, B-cell-depleted T cells, or PBMCs provided the cDNA or gDNA that served as material.

In the original workflow: Nucleated cell counts were estimated from reference gene primer amplification. Clones were read by immunoSEQ multiplex PCR, and TCRdb kept only the in-frame ones, dropping some. From that table come the V and J calls and clone size; the DNA was used to work out D and trimming. The sample contains 250,000 to 350,000 clones, 90% of which appear only once. The CDR3 sequence is 15 residues long. With V trimmed by 6 bases and J by 0 bases, 5 bases remained unmatched. From germline, CDR1 is LNHDA and CDR2 SQIVND (reference sequence). Sequencing was carried out using PBMCs or T cells enriched from blood (not recorded which). The chain joins TRBV19 to TRBJ2-4, with 7 bases aligning to TRBD1. The receptor's source is a woman aged 18-29 years with acute COVID-19. In nucleotides, the CDR3 is TGTGCCAGTAGCCTGACAGGGCTAGCCAAAAACATTCAGTACTTC. This codes for CASSLTGLAKNIQYF.